A single T cell receptor beta chain is shown here with its context. Its antigen remains undetermined. The input lacks base qualities; no much larger clone sits a single base away. TCRbeta CDR3 regions were amplified from genomic DNA using the immunoSEQ Assay, a bias-controlled multiplex PCR. The authors' analysis ran thus. The number of nucleated cells in each sample was estimated by amplification of reference gene primers within the assay. To quantify the absolute abundance of each unique TCRbeta CDR3 rearrangement, sequence reads were collapsed and filtered. For each sample, productive Simpson clonality was calculated as the square root of Simpson's diversity index over productive rearrangements. The table comes from immuneACCESS by way of TCRdb, which keeps in-frame sequences with V and J called. Part of the clones is missing from these tables; in studies checked, under half for an unresolved V gene and the rest for unknown reasons. For V, J and clone size, that table is used; D and trimming come from the DNA. The sample table shows around 80,000 clones, and about 68% are seen once. The ten largest account for 5% to 6% of the sample.

This specimen comes from a study of blood T cell repertoires in COVID-19 (TCRdb year 2020). As for the study more broadly: Samples covering the acute and convalescent phases of COVID-19 were provided by collaborators in the United States, Italy and Spain. The samples were drawn from the first 160 participants of the ongoing ImmuneRACE study and from some 1,300 subjects provided by 6 global collaborators. Nearly every sample came with metadata listing a de-identified subject ID, COVID-19 status, age in years and sex. Deeply sampled blood TCRbeta repertoires from subjects exposed to, actively infected with, or recovered from COVID-19 were included in the dataset. The repertoires were released in a freely available public database meant as a resource for research on the immune response to SARS-CoV-2. HLA class I and class II types, where available, came from metadata supplied by the sample provider rather than from assay-based typing. The material from the prospective study consisted of cDNA or gDNA derived from T cells, B-cell-depleted T cells, or PBMCs. What the work shows at the level of the full study, not this receptor alone: How much clinical and demographic metadata was included differed by source and by participant, and the metadata was provided uncurated.

Relative to germline, V is 1 base shorter and J is 6 bases shorter, with 12 bases between their ends. Spanning cysteine to phenylalanine, the CDR3 consists of 15 amino acids. The DNA shown is the 45-base CDR3, in frame from base 1. The CDR1 and CDR2 encoded by the germline V gene (reference sequence) are PRHDT and FYEKMQ. Each collaborating institution followed its own protocols to collect whole blood in K2EDTA tubes. Collaborator samples were shipped for TCRbeta analysis as frozen whole blood, isolated PBMCs, or DNA extracted from either sample type. Sequencing was performed on peripheral blood. The sequence is built from TRBV13 and TRBJ1-4; TRBD1 is a possible D gene, resting on 5 matching bases. The sequence was collected from a man aged 50 to 59 with active or convalescent COVID-19. The DNA sequence reads TGTGCCAGCAGCTTAGATCGCGGAGGGGATGAAAAACTGTTTTTT. This sequence encodes CASSLDRGGDEKLFF.